The 12 T cell receptor beta chains presented below share a single source sample, sequenced in a study of regulatory T cells in long-lasting Graves disease. Specified time point: persistent/refractory GD, antithyroid drugs over 5 years with positive TRAb. Construction of the TCR library relied on RNA isolated from PBMCs. Arm-PCR with iRepertoire HTBI primers amplified the CDR3 regions for these TCR beta libraries. TCRdb analysed the multiplex PCR reads with MiXCR anew, one entry per CDR3 protein. The table lists 500,000 to 800,000 distinct CDR3 sequences, approximately 29% of them singletons. This specimen consisted of peripheral blood mononuclear cells (PBMCs), obtained when the disease was refractory, from a patient treated with antithyroid drugs. These receptors all come from a female donor with Graves disease.

On this clonotype: The junction and the germline gene differ at one end; a read error may be behind it. V and J are TRBV5-1 and TRBJ2-7; 9 nucleotides line up with TRBD2. CDR1 and CDR2 from the germline V gene are SGHRS and YFSETQ. The CDR3 has 15 amino acids. CDR3 amino acids: CASSLEAGGTHGQYF. As DNA, the CDR3 is TGTGCCAGCAGCTTGGAAGCGGGAGGAACCCACGGGCAGTACTTC.

A note on this clonotype: The DNA is omitted, as the CDR3 cannot be located on it reliably, and the CDR3 follows TCRdb's listing. This rearrangement joins TRBV5-1 to TRBJ2-2; the table's TRBD1 call for D was not verified on the DNA. Germline CDR1 and CDR2: SGHRS and YFSETQ. Termini included, the CDR3 measures 20 amino acids. CDR3 sequence: CASTAFAPAGPTANTGELFF.

This clonotype was picked up many times. The chain links TRBV6-1 to TRBJ2-7; D remains unclear. CDR1 and CDR2 from the germline V gene are MNHNS and SASEGT. V was pared by 5 bases and J by 1 base, with 18 bases between. The CDR3 sequence is 16 residues long. The CDR3 DNA follows: TGTGCCAGCAGTCCAGCCCGAGGCGGAAGATCCTACGAGCAGTACTTC. Translating it yields CASSPARGGRSYEQYF.

There are many counts of this clonotype. V and J are TRBV2 and TRBJ2-5; the match to TRBD1 covers 9 bases. The CDR3 loop spans 15 amino acids. Germline CDR1 is SNHLY and CDR2 is FYNNEI. J gave up 5 bases and V 2 bases, and 6 bases lay outside the gene matches. The DNA of the CDR3 is TGTGCCAGCAGTGAACGGGACAGGGAACGTGAGACCCAGTACTTC. It specifies CASSERDRERETQYF.

This clonotype came up many times. Here the CDR3 reads CASSSPTLGGGYTF. The CDR3 DNA reads as TGTGCCAGCAGTTCCCCTACCCTTGGCGGGGGCTACACCTTC. The gene calls are TRBV28 and TRBJ1-2; D remains unclear. In germline, CDR1 is MDHEN, CDR2 SYDVKM. V gave up 4 bases and J gave up 8 bases, with 17 bases separating them. The CDR3 contains 14 residues.

The table lists this clonotype with a few counts. The V gene is TRBV10-3, the J gene TRBJ1-2; no clear D. V lost 6 bases and J 2 bases, leaving 10 bases between the germline ends. This CDR3 has 13 amino acids. The V gene's germline CDR1 is ENHRY and CDR2 SYGVKD. The CDR3 loop reads CAIRTGNNYGYTF. CDR3 nucleotides: TGTGCCATCAGAACGGGAAACAACTATGGCTACACCTTC.

The chain couples TRBV11-2 to TRBJ2-7; 8 bases align to TRBD1. Germline CDR1 reads SGHAT; CDR2 reads FQNNGV. The CDR3 covers 15 residues. J was trimmed by 1 base and V by 1 base; bases with no gene match: 3. As DNA, the CDR3 is TGTGCCAGCAGCTTAGCGACAGGGGAATCCTACGAGCAGTACTTC. It encodes CASSLATGESYEQYF.

The chain employs TRBV27 and TRBJ2-7; D is unclear. The CDR3 runs 14 residues. Looked up from germline, CDR1 is MNHEY and CDR2 is SMNVEV (reference sequence). Trimming removed 5 bases from V and 3 bases from J, with 14 bases in between. The chain's CDR3 is CASSPLHGLYEQYF. DNA of the CDR3: TGTGCCAGCAGTCCTCTTCACGGGCTCTACGAGCAGTACTTC.

V gene TRBV20-1 combines with J gene TRBJ1-6; D might be TRBD1 (5 bases). Germline V gene sequence: CDR1 DFQATT, CDR2 SNEGSKA (reference sequence). V was clipped by 7 bases and J by 7 bases, with 11 bases between them. This CDR3 region has 12 residues. CDR3 in amino acids: CSVRGGNSPLHF. In DNA form, the CDR3 reads TGCAGTGTTAGGGGTGGGAATTCACCCCTCCACTTT.

The table lists this clonotype with a few counts. V gene TRBV24-1 combines with J gene TRBJ1-1; D is possibly TRBD1 (5 bases). In germline, CDR1 is KGHDR, CDR2 SFDVKD. This CDR3 contains 13 residues. V gave up 5 bases and J gave up 5 bases, with 11 bases separating them. The CDR3 nucleotides read TGTGCCACCAGTGCCAACCGGGGGACTGAAGCTTTCTTT. Its translation is CATSANRGTEAFF.

This clonotype was counted between two and nine times. V gene TRBV29-1 combines with J gene TRBJ1-1; 7 nucleotides match TRBD1. This CDR3 has 14 residues. CDR1 and CDR2 from the germline V gene are SQVTM and ANQGSEA. Trimming at V came to 6 bases and at J to 0 bases, leaving 7 bases not matched to a gene. CDR3 DNA: TGCAGCGTCGGAACAGGGGCCCTGAACACTGAAGCTTTCTTT. Its protein is CSVGTGALNTEAFF.

This chain links TRBV6-1 with TRBJ1-2, with D possibly being TRBD1 (6 bases). The CDR3 is made up of 15 amino acids. Per the germline V gene, CDR1 is MNHNS and CDR2 is SASEGT. Trimming took off 5 bases at V and 1 base at J, with 14 bases between the two ends. The CDR3 reads CASSRTATLNYGYTF. The CDR3 nucleotides read TGTGCCAGCAGTAGGACAGCGACGCTTAACTATGGCTACACCTTC.